The 7 T cell receptor beta chains listed next were all sequenced from one sample in a study of OX40 agonist ivuxolimab in advanced cancers. Sequencing used immunoSEQ multiplex PCR; TCRdb keeps in-frame clones, though not all of them. The table records approximately 14,000 clones, 91% of them present only once. Material: CD4+ or CD8+ T cells sorted from blood, obtained in a trial of the OX40 agonist ivuxolimab. Every receptor here comes from an adult with an advanced solid tumor such as melanoma, head and neck, liver or kidney cancer.

The rearrangement uses TRBV19 and TRBJ2-7, with unresolved D. Germline V lookup: CDR1 LNHDA, CDR2 SQIVND (reference sequence). Between the trimmed V and J ends, which lost 1 base and 3 bases, there was a span of 10 bases. The CDR3 contains 14 residues. CDR3 nucleotide sequence: TGTGCCAGTAGTATAGTGTGGGAAAGCTACGAGCAGTACTTC. It is translated as CASSIVWESYEQYF.

The chain uses TRBV29-1 and TRBJ1-5, with 7 bases aligning to TRBD1. In germline, CDR1 is SQVTM, CDR2 ANQGSEA. The CDR3 sequence is 13 residues long. V was clipped by 6 bases and J by 4 bases; unmatched bases: 6. CDR3: CSVMTGINQPQHF. For the CDR3, the DNA is TGCAGCGTGATGACAGGGATTAATCAGCCCCAGCATTTT.

The chain employs TRBV6-5 and TRBJ2-3; 9 bases align to TRBD2. Germline V gene sequence: CDR1 MNHEY, CDR2 SVGAGI. After removal of 6 bases from V and 2 bases from J, the junction contained 6 bases not matched to a gene. This CDR3 contains 15 residues. CDR3 loop: CASSQLAGATDTQYF. CDR3 coding DNA: TGTGCCAGCAGCCAATTAGCGGGGGCCACAGATACGCAGTATTTT.

The chain joins TRBV10-1 to TRBJ2-7, with TRBD2 as a possible D gene (6 bases). The CDR3 has 14 amino acids. CDR1 and CDR2 from the germline V gene are WNHNN and SYGVQD (reference sequence). Trimming left V 8 bases short and J 0 bases short, with 14 bases between. CDR3 residues: CASGASDGSYEQYF. CDR3 DNA sequence: TGCGCCAGCGGAGCTAGCGACGGCTCCTACGAGCAGTACTTC.

This rearrangement joins TRBV5-6 to TRBJ2-5; D is undetermined. The tail of the sequence fits TRBJ2-7 better, so the J call may be wrong. Germline lookup yields CDR1 SGHDT and CDR2 YYEEEE. This CDR3 is built from 11 residues. The CDR3 spells CASSLAYEQYF. In DNA form, the CDR3 reads TGTGCCAGCAGCTTGGCCTACGAGCAGTACTTC.

This clone was detected only once. V gene TRBV19 combines with J gene TRBJ2-5; 11 bases line up with TRBD2. The V gene's germline CDR1 is LNHDA and CDR2 SQIVND (reference sequence). The CDR3 spans 16 residues. V gave up 4 bases and J gave up 4 bases; unmatched junction bases: 8. In DNA form, the CDR3 reads TGTGCCAGTAGTACCTTACTAGCGGGAGCGATAGAGACCCAGTACTTC. Protein sequence: CASSTLLAGAIETQYF. The variable domain in full, completed from reference TRBV19 and TRBJ2-5, reads DGGITQSPKYLFRKEGQNVTLSCEQNLNHDAMYWYRQDPGQGLRLIYYSQIVNDFQKGDIAEGYSVSREKKESFPLTVTSAQKNPTAFYLCASSTLLAGAIETQYFGPGTRLLVL.

The rearrangement uses TRBV27 and TRBJ2-1; 9 nucleotides agree with TRBD2. This CDR3 has 14 amino acids. Looked up from germline, CDR1 is MNHEY and CDR2 is SMNVEV (reference sequence). J gave up 6 bases and V 7 bases, and 7 bases lay outside the gene matches. The CDR3 protein is CASKAAGGINEQFF. CDR3 nucleotide sequence: TGTGCCAGCAAAGCGGCGGGAGGGATCAATGAGCAGTTCTTC.